A single sample is the source of the 24 T cell receptor beta chains below, sequenced in a study of CXCR3-negative and CXCR3-positive naive CD8 T cells. Preparation of TRB cDNA libraries relied on 5' RACE carrying UMI labels. From the 5' RACE reads, TCRdb lists one entry per CDR3 protein and no DNA. The listing records tens of thousands of distinct CDR3 sequences. Specimen: naive CXCR3- CD8+ T cells from blood. Subset: CD45RO-CCR7+CD27+CD95- naive CD8+ T cells lacking CXCR3 (TNR3-). All receptors derive from a human donor in good health. Some clones in this sample may be carry-over from other donors' samples.

The chain links TRBV4-1 to TRBJ1-1; the TCRdb D gene call, TRBD1, has no DNA to confirm it. The germline gives CDR1 MGHRA, CDR2 YSYEKL. The CDR3 is 16 amino acids. CDR3 protein: CASSHPPGQGNTEAFF.

The V call is TRBV29-1, the J call TRBJ2-7; TCRdb selects TRBD1, and the lack of DNA leaves this call unchecked. CDR3 length: 12 amino acids. The germline gives CDR1 SQVTM, CDR2 ANQGSEA. The CDR3 region is CSVEGESYEQYF.

The V call is TRBV7-8, the J call TRBJ2-7; the TCRdb call, TRBD2, lacks DNA for checking. CDR1 and CDR2 from the germline V gene are SGHVS and FQNEAQ. The CDR3 runs to 16 residues. The CDR3 here is CASSLSGTNRPYEQYF.

This chain connects TRBV28 to TRBJ2-7; TCRdb lists TRBD1, though no DNA is available to test this call. Germline CDR1 MDHEN, CDR2 SYDVKM. This CDR3 has 15 amino acids. The CDR3 reads CASSNLETGGYEQYF.

The V call is TRBV29-1, the J call TRBJ1-1; the TCRdb call, TRBD1, lacks DNA for checking. The CDR3 is 17 residues long. Germline V gene data show CDR1 as SQVTM and CDR2 as ANQGSEA. The CDR3 sequence is CSVEGSLGHLMNTEAFF.

This chain joins TRBV12-3 or TRBV12-4 and TRBJ1-1; lacking DNA, the TRBD1 call made by TCRdb goes unchecked. The CDR3 is made up of 15 amino acids. The CDR3 reads CASSFWGQGSTEAFF.

V gene TRBV30 combines with J gene TRBJ1-1. The V gene's germline CDR1 is GTSNPN and CDR2 SVGIG (reference sequence). The CDR3 runs 12 residues. CDR3: CAWSEWNTEAFF.

This chain uses TRBV6-5 with TRBJ2-5. Germline V gene lookup returns CDR1 MNHEY and CDR2 SVGAGI. This CDR3 contains 17 residues. CDR3 residues: CASSYLPPSEIQETQYF.

The rearrangement joins TRBV28 to TRBJ2-3; with no DNA, the TCRdb D assignment of TRBD2 cannot be verified. Germline-derived CDR1 and CDR2 are MDHEN and SYDVKM. The CDR3 spans 17 residues. The CDR3 sequence: CASSQMTSGGSTDTQYF.

CDR3 region: CASSRGLTGNYEQYF. The V and J genes are TRBV3-1 and TRBJ2-7; the D gene TCRdb calls, TRBD2, cannot be checked with no DNA. The CDR3 extends over 15 amino acids. Germline-derived CDR1 and CDR2 are LGHDT and YNNKEL (reference sequence).

V and J are TRBV29-1 and TRBJ1-1. The germline CDR1 and CDR2 sequences are SQVTM and ANQGSEA. This CDR3 contains 12 residues. CDR3 amino acids: CSVEGDNTEAFF.

The chain links TRBV4-2 to TRBJ2-1. The V gene's germline CDR1 is LGHNA and CDR2 YNFKEQ. The CDR3 is 15 residues long. The chain's CDR3 is CASSQEGGAYNEQFF.

The chain combines TRBV29-1 with TRBJ2-3; TCRdb's D call of TRBD2 is untestable without DNA. The germline CDR1 and CDR2 sequences are SQVTM and ANQGSEA. This CDR3 region has 16 residues. The CDR3 sequence: CSVEDHGTSDGDTQYF.

The V gene is TRBV7-6, the J gene TRBJ1-1; checking the TCRdb D call of TRBD1 is not possible without DNA. Germline V CDR1 and CDR2: SGHVS, FNYEAQ. The length of the CDR3 is 15 residues. The CDR3 is CASSLVQGLGTEAFF.

The rearrangement joins TRBV19 to TRBJ2-1; as DNA is missing, the TRBD2 call by TCRdb cannot be tested. The CDR3 spans 15 residues. Per the germline V gene, CDR1 is LNHDA and CDR2 is SQIVND (reference sequence). The CDR3 spells CASSFTSGTYNEQFF.

The chain links TRBV29-1 to TRBJ1-1. CDR1 is SQVTM, CDR2 ANQGSEA, per germline. The CDR3 is made up of 14 amino acids. CDR3 region: CSVVDGSMNTEAFF.

The chain recombines TRBV7-9 with TRBJ2-7. The CDR3 is 16 residues long. CDR1 SEHNR and CDR2 FQNEAQ come from the germline V gene (reference sequence). The CDR3 sequence is CASSLVGSASSYEQYF.

The CDR3 sequence is CASSFDRTQETQYF. The V gene is TRBV7-9, the J gene TRBJ2-5; TCRdb's assignment of TRBD1 cannot be checked, as there is no DNA. Germline V gene data show CDR1 as SEHNR and CDR2 as FQNEAQ (reference sequence). This CDR3 has 14 amino acids.

The chain couples TRBV3-1 to TRBJ2-5; TCRdb designates TRBD2, a call that cannot be tested without DNA. The CDR3 is 18 residues long. CDR1 is LGHDT and CDR2 is YNNKEL in the germline V gene (reference sequence). The CDR3 region is CASSQEWVSGSPRETQYF.

The chain recombines TRBV4-2 with TRBJ2-7. The CDR3 runs 15 residues. Germline V gene lookup returns CDR1 LGHNA and CDR2 YNFKEQ. CDR3 residues: CASSQNRGITYEQYF.

The CDR3 sequence: CASSPQPTGELFF. V is TRBV7-3 and J is TRBJ2-2. Germline CDR1 SGHTA, CDR2 FQGTGA. The CDR3 is 13 amino acids.

The chain carries TRBV5-1 and TRBJ2-2; the TCRdb D gene call, TRBD2, has no DNA to confirm it. The CDR3 is 19 residues long. Per the germline V gene, CDR1 is SGHRS and CDR2 is YFSETQ. The CDR3 sequence: CASSLADLPLLSNTGELFF.

This chain links TRBV5-5 with TRBJ2-1; TCRdb gives TRBD2 as the D gene, but with no DNA this cannot be confirmed. Germline V gene lookup returns CDR1 SGHKS and CDR2 YYEKEE (reference sequence). The CDR3 covers 16 residues. The CDR3 is CASSWGLALSYNEQFF.

The chain has TRBV15 and TRBJ1-1; with no DNA, the TCRdb D assignment of TRBD1 cannot be verified. CDR3 length: 15 amino acids. CDR1 is LNHNV, CDR2 YYDKDF, per germline (reference sequence). The chain's CDR3 is CATSRDAGAGTEAFF.